The 20 T cell receptor beta chains presented below share a single source sample, sequenced in a study of T cell repertoires in cytomegalovirus infection. TCRdb reprocessed the reads via MiXCR and lists one record per CDR3 protein. The repertoire consists of 650,000 to 850,000 distinct CDR3 sequences, with almost 30% occurring once and the leading ten covering around 13%. Antigens for these TCRs are unknown. The sample was cultured CD8+ T cells from PBMCs, taken from culture after CMV antigen stimulation. The origin of the receptors is a human donor in good health (CMV status not recorded). Some clones in this sample may be carry-over from other donors' samples.

This clonotype appeared many times. V usage is TRBV12-3 or TRBV12-4 and J usage is TRBJ1-5; no clear D gene. Deletions cut 5 bases from V and 1 base from J, with 3 bases between. CDR3 length: 12 residues. CDR3 residues: CASSGSNQPQHF. The CDR3 nucleotides read TGTGCCAGCAGTGGGAGCAATCAGCCCCAGCATTTT.

This clonotype was recorded at least ten times. The J gene is TRBJ2-1, the V gene TRBV7-8; D possibly corresponds to TRBD2 (5 bases). The length of the CDR3 is 15 residues. Trimming cost V 3 bases and J 2 bases, with 11 bases left between them. The germline V gene encodes CDR1 SGHVS and CDR2 FQNEAQ. CDR3 loop: CASSFEGQTYNEQFF. The DNA for the CDR3 is TGTGCCAGCAGCTTCGAGGGCCAAACCTACAATGAGCAGTTCTTC. The whole variable domain, remainder taken from reference TRBV7-8 and TRBJ2-1, is GAGVSQSPRYKVAKRGQDVALRCDPISGHVSLFWYQQALGQGPEFLTYFQNEAQLDKSGLPSDRFFAERPEGSVSTLKIQRTQQEDSAVYLCASSFEGQTYNEQFFGPGTRLTVL.

The table lists this clonotype with a few counts. The rearrangement links TRBV10-3 to TRBJ1-5; no clear D. In germline, CDR1 is ENHRY, CDR2 SYGVKD. The CDR3 has 15 amino acids. V was shortened by 0 bases and J by 2 bases, with 8 bases between the two germline ends. The CDR3 protein is CAISESNVGNQPQHF. The CDR3 nucleotides read TGTGCCATCAGTGAGTCGAATGTCGGCAATCAGCCCCAGCATTTT.

The rearrangement joins TRBV27 to TRBJ2-3; 9 bases are a match to TRBD1. CDR3 size: 16 residues. J was trimmed by 5 bases and V by 4 bases; bases with no gene match: 10. The germline CDR1 and CDR2 sequences are MNHEY and SMNVEV (reference sequence). The chain's CDR3 is CASSSSQGANRDTQYF. In nucleotides, the CDR3 is TGTGCCAGCAGTTCATCACAGGGGGCTAATCGAGATACGCAGTATTTT.

This clonotype came up many times. The chain has TRBV7-2 and TRBJ1-1; no firm D call. This CDR3 is 14 amino acids long. Germline V gene sequence: CDR1 SGHTA, CDR2 FQGNSA. V was clipped by 2 bases and J by 1 base, with 8 bases between them. The CDR3 region has the DNA TGTGCCAGCAGCTTAATAGACCCGAACACTGAAGCTTTCTTT. It is translated as CASSLIDPNTEAFF. The complete variable domain, with remaining parts taken from reference TRBV7-2 and TRBJ1-1, reads GAGVSQSPSNKVTEKGKDVELRCDPISGHTALYWYRQSLGQGLEFLIYFQGNSAPDKSGLPSDRFSAERTGGSVSTLTIQRTQQEDSAVYLCASSLIDPNTEAFFGQGTRLTVV.

This clonotype was detected a few times. The chain carries TRBV15 and TRBJ2-3; perhaps TRBD1 as D (5 bases). In germline, CDR1 is LNHNV, CDR2 YYDKDF (reference sequence). With 0 bases removed from V and 4 bases from J, the gap between germline ends came to 8 bases. There are 14 residues in the CDR3. The CDR3 DNA follows: TGTGCCACCAGCAGAGAGCTGGGGCCAGATACGCAGTATTTT. As protein: CATSRELGPDTQYF.

This clonotype was counted a few times. The V gene is TRBV6-5, the J gene TRBJ2-7; 9 nucleotides agree with TRBD1. V dropped 0 bases and J dropped 5; count of bases not matched to a gene: 20. Germline loops: CDR1 MNHEY, CDR2 SVGAGI. CDR3 length: 20 residues. Here the CDR3 DNA reads TGTGCCAGCAGTTACTCGAGCGGCGGGACAGGGAGATTTTCTCTAGACGAGCAGTACTTC. Translating gives CASSYSSGGTGRFSLDEQYF.

This chain's CDR3 is CATHDRVVGELFF. Written as DNA, the CDR3 is TGTGCCACGCATGACAGGGTGGTCGGGGAGCTGTTTTTT. The chain links TRBV2 to TRBJ2-2, with 7 positions matching TRBD1. Germline assignment: CDR1 SNHLY and CDR2 FYNNEI. CDR3 size: 13 residues. The junction had 9 bases not matched to a gene; V was cut back by 10 bases and J by 7 bases. The full variable domain, its missing parts supplied by reference TRBV2 and TRBJ2-2, is EPEVTQTPSHQVTQMGQEVILRCVPISNHLYFYWYRQILGQKVEFLVSFYNNEISEKSEIFDDQFSVERPDGSNFTLKIRSTKLEDSAMYFCATHDRVVGELFFGEGSRLTVL.

The table lists this clonotype with a few counts. This chain uses TRBV7-9 with TRBJ1-2; D is undetermined. The CDR3 sequence is 16 residues long. V lost 2 bases to trimming and J lost 8 bases, with 21 bases between them. The germline V gene encodes CDR1 SEHNR and CDR2 FQNEAQ (reference sequence). As DNA, the CDR3 is TGTGCCAGCAGCTTATTTCCGAGGGCACTGCTTGAGGGCTACACCTTC. It translates to CASSLFPRALLEGYTF.

The genes are TRBV6-6 and TRBJ2-7, with D maybe TRBD1 (5 bases). Trimming pared 2 bases from V and 2 bases from J, leaving 13 bases between. Per the germline V gene, CDR1 is MNHNY and CDR2 is SVGAGI (reference sequence). This CDR3 comprises 15 residues. The CDR3 sequence: CASSYIAGPAYEQYF. CDR3 sequence (DNA): TGTGCCAGCAGTTACATCGCAGGGCCTGCCTACGAGCAGTACTTC.

The V gene is TRBV7-6, the J gene TRBJ1-2, with 11 bases matching TRBD1. V was pared by 6 bases and J by 2 bases, with 8 bases of the junction left unmatched. Germline loops: CDR1 SGHVS, CDR2 FNYEAQ. The CDR3 has 16 residues. CDR3 nucleotide sequence: TGTGCCAGCAGTCCTCGAAGGGACAGGGGGAACTATGGCTACACCTTC. Translation gives CASSPRRDRGNYGYTF.

This clonotype has a single count. The junction departs from the called germline gene at one end, perhaps through a read error. This chain links TRBV7-6 with TRBJ2-1; possibly TRBD1 or TRBD2 for D (5 bases each). There are 12 residues in the CDR3. Germline V lookup: CDR1 SGHVS, CDR2 FNYEAQ. The CDR3 region has the DNA TGTGTCAGCAGCTACGGGACCCCAGAGCAGTTCTTC. Translated, it gives CVSSYGTPEQFF.

This clonotype was seen at least ten times. CDR3 DNA: TGTGCCAGCAGTTACCCAGCTCGGGGCTACAATGAGCAGTTCTTC. Translation gives CASSYPARGYNEQFF. The genes are TRBV6-5 and TRBJ2-1; D is possibly TRBD2 (5 bases). The CDR3 covers 15 residues. The germline CDR1 and CDR2 sequences are MNHEY and SVGAGI. Deletions cut 2 bases from V and 3 bases from J, with 11 bases between.

The chain is built from TRBV14 and TRBJ2-1; unclear D gene. Germline-derived CDR1 and CDR2 are SGHDN and FVKESK. Trimming took 2 bases from V and 7 from J, leaving 9 bases between them. This CDR3 region has 13 residues. The CDR3 DNA reads as TGTGCCAGCAGCCAAATGTTAGTGAATGAGCAGTTCTTC. Amino acids: CASSQMLVNEQFF.

This clonotype has a handful of counts. DNA of the CDR3: TGTGCCAGTCTTCTGGGGCGGGGGTCGGACACTGAAGCTTTCTTT. It specifies CASLLGRGSDTEAFF. V usage is TRBV19 and J usage is TRBJ1-1; a weak D match, TRBD1 (5 bases). This CDR3 spans 15 amino acids. Germline CDR1 is LNHDA and CDR2 is SQIVND (reference sequence). V was pared by 8 bases and J by 3 bases, with 19 bases between.

This clonotype was counted many times. This chain links TRBV6-1 with TRBJ2-7; D uncertain. Trimming stripped 1 base from V and 0 bases from J, with 10 bases between. There are 15 residues in the CDR3. Germline CDR1 and CDR2: MNHNS and SASEGT. The CDR3 is CASSEGRYSSYEQYV. As DNA, the CDR3 is TGTGCCAGCAGTGAAGGCAGATATAGCTCCTACGAGCAGTACGTC.

V is TRBV7-3 and J is TRBJ2-3; the match to TRBD2 covers 9 bases. The CDR3 spans 19 residues. Germline lookup yields CDR1 SGHTA and CDR2 FQGTGA. With 2 bases clipped from V and 2 bases from J, the junction kept 14 bases outside the gene matches. CDR3 coding DNA: TGTGCCAGCAGCTTACAGCCTAGCGGGGCCTACCGGAACACAGATACGCAGTATTTT. This codes for CASSLQPSGAYRNTDTQYF. The complete variable domain, with remaining parts taken from reference TRBV7-3 and TRBJ2-3, reads GAGVSQTPSNKVTEKGKYVELRCDPISGHTALYWYRQSLGQGPEFLIYFQGTGAADDSGLPNDRFFAVRPEGSVSTLKIQRTERGDSAVYLCASSLQPSGAYRNTDTQYFGPGTRLTVL.

Of note for this clonotype: At one boundary the junction diverges from the germline segment, which might be a read error. This rearrangement joins TRBV7-9 to TRBJ1-1; the match to TRBD1 covers 7 bases. This CDR3 spans 13 amino acids. Germline V gene sequence: CDR1 SEHNR, CDR2 FQNEAQ (reference sequence). This CDR3 reads CAGSSGGLAEAFF. In DNA, the CDR3 is TGTGCCGGCAGCTCAGGGGGTTTGGCTGAAGCTTTCTTT.

The gene calls are TRBV7-8 and TRBJ2-2; D is unresolved. This CDR3 has 17 amino acids. V shed 1 base and J shed 3 bases, with 15 bases lying between them. From germline, CDR1 is SGHVS and CDR2 FQNEAQ. DNA of the CDR3: TGTGCCAGCAGCTTAGACCGAATCTTCCGGGACACCGGGGAGCTGTTTTTT. It is translated as CASSLDRIFRDTGELFF.

CDR3 DNA: TGTGCCAGCAGTTCGCCCGACAGGGGGAGGGATGGCTACACCTTC. Translating gives CASSSPDRGRDGYTF. This chain uses TRBV12-3 or TRBV12-4 with TRBJ1-2; 9 bases are shared with TRBD1. The CDR3 loop spans 15 amino acids. Trimming removed 4 bases from V and 6 bases from J; junction bases left unmatched: 9.